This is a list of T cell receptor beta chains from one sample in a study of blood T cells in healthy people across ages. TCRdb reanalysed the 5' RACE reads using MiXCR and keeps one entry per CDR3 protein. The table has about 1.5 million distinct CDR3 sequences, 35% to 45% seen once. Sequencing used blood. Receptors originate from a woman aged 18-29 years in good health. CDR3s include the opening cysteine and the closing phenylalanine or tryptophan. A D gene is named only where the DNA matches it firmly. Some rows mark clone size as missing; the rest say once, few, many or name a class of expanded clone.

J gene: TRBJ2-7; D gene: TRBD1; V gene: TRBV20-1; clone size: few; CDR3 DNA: TGCAGTGCTAGTTTCAGGGGGCCAATGAACGAGCAGTACTTC; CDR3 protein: CSASFRGPMNEQYF
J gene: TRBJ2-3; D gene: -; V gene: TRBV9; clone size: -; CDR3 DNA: TGTGCCAGCAGCGTATGGTCGGGGGAGGCAGATACGCAGTATTTT; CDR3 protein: CASSVWSGEADTQYF
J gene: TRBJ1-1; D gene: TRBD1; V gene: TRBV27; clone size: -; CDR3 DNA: TGTGCCAGCAGGCCGAACAGGGGTAATGCTGGAGCTTTCTTT; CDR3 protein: CASRPNRGNAGAFF
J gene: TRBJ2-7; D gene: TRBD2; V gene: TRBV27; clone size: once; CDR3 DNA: TGTGCCAGCAGTTCCTACCAGACTAGCGCCTCCTACGAGCAGTACTTC; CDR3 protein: CASSSYQTSASYEQYF
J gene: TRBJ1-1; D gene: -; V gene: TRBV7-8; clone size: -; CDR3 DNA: TGTGCCAGCAGCTTACTTGGATGCGGGGACACTGAAGCTTTCTTT; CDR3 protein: CASSLLGCGDTEAFF
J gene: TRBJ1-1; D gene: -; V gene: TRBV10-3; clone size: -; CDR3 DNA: TGTGCCATCAGCGAAGTGGGCAGGGCGCAAGTTGCTTTCTTT; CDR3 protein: CAISEVGRAQVAFF
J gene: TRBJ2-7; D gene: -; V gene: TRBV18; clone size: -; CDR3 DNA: TGTGCCAGCTCACCACCCGAAGGCCTTAACTACGAGCAGTACTTC; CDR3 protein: CASSPPEGLNYEQYF
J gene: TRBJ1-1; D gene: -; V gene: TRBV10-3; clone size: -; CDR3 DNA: TGTGCCATCAGTGACTTGGGTTCGGCTGAAGCTTTCTTT; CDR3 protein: CAISDLGSAEAFF
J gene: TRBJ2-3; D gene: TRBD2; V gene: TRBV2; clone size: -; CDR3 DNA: TGTGCCAGCAGGGAAACTAGCGGGGGCGCAGATACGCAGTATTTT; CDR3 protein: CASRETSGGADTQYF
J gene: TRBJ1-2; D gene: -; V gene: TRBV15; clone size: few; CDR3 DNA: TGTGCCACCAGCAGAGATAGCAGGGGAGGTGGCTACACCTTC; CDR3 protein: CATSRDSRGGGYTF
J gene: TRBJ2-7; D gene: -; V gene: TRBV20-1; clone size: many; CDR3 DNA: TGCAGTGCTAGATCAGGCTACGAGCAGTACTTC; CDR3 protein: CSARSGYEQYF
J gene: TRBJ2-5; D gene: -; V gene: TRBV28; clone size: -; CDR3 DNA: TGTGCCAGCAGTTTCGAGAGGGGCGCGGAGACCCAGTACTTC; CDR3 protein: CASSFERGAETQYF
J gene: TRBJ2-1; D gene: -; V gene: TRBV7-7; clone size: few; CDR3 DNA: TGTGCTAGCAGCCCAGCGGCGGGTGAGCAGTTCTTC; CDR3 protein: CASSPAAGEQFF
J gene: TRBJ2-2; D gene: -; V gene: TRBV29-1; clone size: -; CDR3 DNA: TGCAGCGTCCGGAGCTCCGGGGAGCTGTTTTTT; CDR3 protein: CSVRSSGELFF
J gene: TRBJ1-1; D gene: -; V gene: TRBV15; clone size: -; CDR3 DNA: TGTGCCACCAGCAGAGTTGAGGGGGTGAACACTGAAGCTTTCTTT; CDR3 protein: CATSRVEGVNTEAFF
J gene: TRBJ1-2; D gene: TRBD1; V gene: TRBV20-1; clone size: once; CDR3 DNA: TGCAGTGCTAGACCTAGCGGACAGGGCATTCTCTATGGCTACACCTTC; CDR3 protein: CSARPSGQGILYGYTF
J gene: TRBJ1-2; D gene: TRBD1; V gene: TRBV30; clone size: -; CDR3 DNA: TGTGCCTGGAGTACAACAGGGGAGCTTGATGGCTACACCTTC; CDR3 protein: CAWSTTGELDGYTF
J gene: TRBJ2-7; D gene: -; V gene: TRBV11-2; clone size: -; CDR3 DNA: TGTGCCAGTAGCTTAGGAGGCCTAGCGTACTCCTACGAGCAGTACTTC; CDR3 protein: CASSLGGLAYSYEQYF
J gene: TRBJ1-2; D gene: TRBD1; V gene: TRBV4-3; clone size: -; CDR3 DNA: TGCGCCAGCAGCCAAGCTCGGGGACAGAACTATGGCTACACCTTC; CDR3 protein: CASSQARGQNYGYTF
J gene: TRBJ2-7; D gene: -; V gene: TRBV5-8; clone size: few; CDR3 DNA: TGTGCCAGCGGAAGGACTGTTTACGAGCAGTACTTC; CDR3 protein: CASGRTVYEQYF
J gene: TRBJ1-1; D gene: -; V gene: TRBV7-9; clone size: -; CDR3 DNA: TGTGCCAGCAGTTTCCAGGGGATCGCCTTGCACGGGAACACTGAAGCTTTCTTT; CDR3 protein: CASSFQGIALHGNTEAFF
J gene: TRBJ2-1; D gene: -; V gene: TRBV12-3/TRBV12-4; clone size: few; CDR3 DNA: TGTGCCAGCAGTTGGGAGTACAATGAGCAGTTCTTC; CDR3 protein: CASSWEYNEQFF
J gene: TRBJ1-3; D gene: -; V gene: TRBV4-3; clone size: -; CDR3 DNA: TGCGCCAGCAGCCCCTTAGCGGGGACACTCTCTGGAAACACCATATATTTT; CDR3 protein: CASSPLAGTLSGNTIYF
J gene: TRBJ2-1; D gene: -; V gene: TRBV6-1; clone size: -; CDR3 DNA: TGTGCCAGCAGTACTTCTCTGTACAATGAGCAGTTCTTC; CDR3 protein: CASSTSLYNEQFF
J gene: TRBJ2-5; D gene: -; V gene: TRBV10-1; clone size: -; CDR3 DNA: TGCGCCAGCAGTGGTGCGGGGAAAGAGACCCAGTACTTC; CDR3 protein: CASSGAGKETQYF
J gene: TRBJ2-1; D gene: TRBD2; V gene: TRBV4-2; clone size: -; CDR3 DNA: TGTGCCAGCAGCGAACCTAGCGGGAGGACTTATAATGAGCAGTTCTTC; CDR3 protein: CASSEPSGRTYNEQFF
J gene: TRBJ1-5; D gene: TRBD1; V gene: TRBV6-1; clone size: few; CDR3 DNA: TGTGCCAGCAGCACCAATCCGGGACAGGGCCATTCAAATCAGCCCCAGCATTTT; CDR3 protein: CASSTNPGQGHSNQPQHF
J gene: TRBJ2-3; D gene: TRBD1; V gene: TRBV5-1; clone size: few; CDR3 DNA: TGCGCCAGCAGCTTTGGACAGGGTCTAGATACGCAGTATTTT; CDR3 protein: CASSFGQGLDTQYF
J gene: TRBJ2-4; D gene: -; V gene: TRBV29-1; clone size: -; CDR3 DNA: TGCAGCGTTGCAGGGGACCCAGGGAGGGGCACCAAAAACATTCAGTACTTC; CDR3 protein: CSVAGDPGRGTKNIQYF
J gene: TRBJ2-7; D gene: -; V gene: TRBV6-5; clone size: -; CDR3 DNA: TGTGCCAGCAGTTGGGACCTCCGGGGCAATGAGCAGTACTTC; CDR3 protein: CASSWDLRGNEQYF
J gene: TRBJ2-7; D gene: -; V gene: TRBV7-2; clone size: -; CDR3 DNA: TGTGTCAGCAGCTTGGGGACCTCTTACGAGCAGTACTTC; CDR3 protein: CVSSLGTSYEQYF
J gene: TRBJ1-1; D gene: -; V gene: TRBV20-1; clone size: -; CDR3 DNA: TGCAGTGCTAGAGACGAGATCAATAGCAGGGGCACTGAAGCTTTCTTT; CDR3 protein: CSARDEINSRGTEAFF
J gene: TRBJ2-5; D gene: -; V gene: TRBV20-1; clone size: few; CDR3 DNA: TGCAGTGCTAGAGATGGATTCCAAGAGACCCAGTACTTC; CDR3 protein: CSARDGFQETQYF
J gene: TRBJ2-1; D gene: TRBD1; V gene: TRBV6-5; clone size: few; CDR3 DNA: TGTGCCAGCAGCCTTAGGACAGGTCTAGAGCAGTTCTTC; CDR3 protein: CASSLRTGLEQFF
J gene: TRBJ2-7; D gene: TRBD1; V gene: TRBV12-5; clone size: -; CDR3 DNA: TGTGCTAGTGGTTTGGGCCAGACAGGGGGTCTGTTCTACGAGCAGTACTTC; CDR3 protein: CASGLGQTGGLFYEQYF
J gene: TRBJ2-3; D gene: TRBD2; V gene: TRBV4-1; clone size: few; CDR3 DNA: TGCGCCAGCAGCCAAACGGGACTAGGCACAGATACGCAGTATTTT; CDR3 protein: CASSQTGLGTDTQYF
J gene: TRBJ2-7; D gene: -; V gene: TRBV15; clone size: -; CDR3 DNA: TGTGCCACCAGCCTCCGGACCTATGAGCAGTACTTC; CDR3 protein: CATSLRTYEQYF
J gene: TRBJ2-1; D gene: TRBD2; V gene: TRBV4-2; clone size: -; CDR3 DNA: TGTGCCAGCAGCCAAGATCGGATAGCGGGGAACAATGAGCAGTTCTTC; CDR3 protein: CASSQDRIAGNNEQFF
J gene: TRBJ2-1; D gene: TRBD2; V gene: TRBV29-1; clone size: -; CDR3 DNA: TGCAGCGTTCGTACTAGCGGGAGACTTTCCTACAATGAGCAGTTCTTC; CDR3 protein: CSVRTSGRLSYNEQFF
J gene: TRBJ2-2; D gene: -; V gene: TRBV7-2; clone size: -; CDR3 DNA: TGTGCCAGCAGCTATAGCGGACACACCGGGGAGCTGTTTTTT; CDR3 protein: CASSYSGHTGELFF
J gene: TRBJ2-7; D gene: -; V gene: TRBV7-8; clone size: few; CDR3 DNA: TGTGCCAGCAGATCAAGTGCGCGCTATGAGCAGTACTTC; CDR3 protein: CASRSSARYEQYF
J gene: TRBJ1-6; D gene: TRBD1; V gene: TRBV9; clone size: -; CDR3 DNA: TGTGCCAGCAGCCCCAGGGACAGGGAGGATACACCCCCCCACTTT; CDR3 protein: CASSPRDREDTPPHF
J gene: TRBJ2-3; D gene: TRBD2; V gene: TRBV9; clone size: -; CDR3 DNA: TGTGCCAGCAGCGGGGCTAGCGGGGGGTACACAGATACGCAGTATTTT; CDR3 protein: CASSGASGGYTDTQYF
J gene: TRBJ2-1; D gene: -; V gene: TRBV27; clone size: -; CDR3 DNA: TGTGCCACACGCCGGGGGAGCTCCTACAATGAGCAGTTCTTC; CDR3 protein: CATRRGSSYNEQFF
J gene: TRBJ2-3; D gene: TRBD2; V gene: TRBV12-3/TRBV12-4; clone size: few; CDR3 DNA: TGTGCCAGCAGTTTCTTAGCGGGTAGCACAGATACGCAGTATTTT; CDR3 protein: CASSFLAGSTDTQYF
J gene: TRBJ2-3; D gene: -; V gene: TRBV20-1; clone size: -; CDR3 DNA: TGCAGTGCTAGGCACTCTTTGGATACGCAGTATTTT; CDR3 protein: CSARHSLDTQYF
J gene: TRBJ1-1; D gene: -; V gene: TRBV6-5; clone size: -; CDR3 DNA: TGTGCCAGCAGTTACCGCGCGGGTTCTGGAGCTTTCTTT; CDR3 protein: CASSYRAGSGAFF
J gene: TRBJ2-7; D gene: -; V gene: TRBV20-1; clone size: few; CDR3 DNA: TGCAGTGCTAGAGAAGGGGACGAGCAGTACTTC; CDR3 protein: CSAREGDEQYF
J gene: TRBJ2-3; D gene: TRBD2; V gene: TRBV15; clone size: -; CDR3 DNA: TGTGCCACCAGCAGAGGACTAGCGGGTAGGGCGCAGTATTTT; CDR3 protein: CATSRGLAGRAQYF
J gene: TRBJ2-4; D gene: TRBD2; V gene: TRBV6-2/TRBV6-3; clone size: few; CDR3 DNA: TGTGCCAGCAGTTACGGCGGGGGAAAAGCAAGGAGGGCCAAAAACATTCAGTACTTC; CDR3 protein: CASSYGGGKARRAKNIQYF
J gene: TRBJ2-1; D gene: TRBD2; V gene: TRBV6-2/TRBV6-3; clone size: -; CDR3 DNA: TGTGCCAGCAGTGAGGCCCCGGGGGGGTCCTACAATGAGCAGTTCTTC; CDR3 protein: CASSEAPGGSYNEQFF
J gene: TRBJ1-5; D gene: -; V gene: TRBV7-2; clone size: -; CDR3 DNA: TGTGCCAGCAGCTTCTACACTGGATATACAAGTCAGCCCCAGCATTTT; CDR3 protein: CASSFYTGYTSQPQHF
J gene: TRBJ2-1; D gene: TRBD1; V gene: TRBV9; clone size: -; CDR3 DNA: TGTGCCAGCAGCTCCCGGGACAGGGTGGGAAATGAGCAGTTCTTC; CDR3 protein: CASSSRDRVGNEQFF
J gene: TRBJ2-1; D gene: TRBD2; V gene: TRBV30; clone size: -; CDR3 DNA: TGTGCCTGGAGATTGGGACTAGCGGGGATTTCGAATGAGCAGTTCTTC; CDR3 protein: CAWRLGLAGISNEQFF
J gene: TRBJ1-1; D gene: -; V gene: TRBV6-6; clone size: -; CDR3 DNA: TGTGCCAGCACCCCTCAGGGAACTGAAGCTTTCTTT; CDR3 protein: CASTPQGTEAFF
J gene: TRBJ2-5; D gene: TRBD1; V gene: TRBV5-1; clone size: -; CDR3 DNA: TGCGCCAGCAGCTCGGGGACAGCCTTCCAAGAGACCCAGTACTTC; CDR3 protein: CASSSGTAFQETQYF
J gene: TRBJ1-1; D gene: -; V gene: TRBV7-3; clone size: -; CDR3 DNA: TGTGCCAGCAGCCCGGGACATCAGAACACTGAAGCTTTCTTT; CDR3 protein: CASSPGHQNTEAFF
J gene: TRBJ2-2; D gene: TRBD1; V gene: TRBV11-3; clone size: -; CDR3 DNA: TGTGCCAGCAGCTCCAGGGGGCCCCCGAACACCGGGGAGCTGTTTTTT; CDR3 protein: CASSSRGPPNTGELFF
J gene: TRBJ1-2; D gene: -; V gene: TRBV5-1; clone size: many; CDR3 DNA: TGCGCCAGCAGCTTGGAAGGAGGCTACACCTTC; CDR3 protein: CASSLEGGYTF
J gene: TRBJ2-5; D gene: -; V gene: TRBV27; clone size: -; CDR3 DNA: TGTGCCAGCAGTTCCGACAGGTTCCAAGAGACCCAGTACTTC; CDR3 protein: CASSSDRFQETQYF